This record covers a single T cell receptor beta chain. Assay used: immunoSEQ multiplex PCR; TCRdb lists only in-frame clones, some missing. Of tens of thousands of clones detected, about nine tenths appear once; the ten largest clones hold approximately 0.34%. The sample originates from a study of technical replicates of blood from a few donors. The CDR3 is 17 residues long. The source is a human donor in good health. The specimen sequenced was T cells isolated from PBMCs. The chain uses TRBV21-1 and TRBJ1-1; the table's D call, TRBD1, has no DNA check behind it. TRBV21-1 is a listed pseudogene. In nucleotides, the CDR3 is TGTGCCAGCAGCATATTTCTTACAGGGGGTACCGTCACTGAAGCTTTCTTT. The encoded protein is CASSIFLTGGTVTEAFF.